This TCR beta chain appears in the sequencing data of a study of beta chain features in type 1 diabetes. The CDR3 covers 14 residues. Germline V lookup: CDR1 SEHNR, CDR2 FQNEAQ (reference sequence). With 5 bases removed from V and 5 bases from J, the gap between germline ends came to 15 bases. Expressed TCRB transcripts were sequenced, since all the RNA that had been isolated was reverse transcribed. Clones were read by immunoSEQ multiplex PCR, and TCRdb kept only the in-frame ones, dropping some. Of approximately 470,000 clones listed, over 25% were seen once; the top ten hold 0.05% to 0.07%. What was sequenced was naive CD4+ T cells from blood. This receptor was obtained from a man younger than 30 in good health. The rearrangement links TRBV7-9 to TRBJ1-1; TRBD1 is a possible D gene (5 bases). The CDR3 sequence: CASSLSGESTEAFF. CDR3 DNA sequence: TGTGCCAGCAGCCTATCGGGGGAGTCGACTGAAGCTTTCTTT. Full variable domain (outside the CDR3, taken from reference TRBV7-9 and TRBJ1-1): DTGVSQNPRHKITKRGQNVTFRCDPISEHNRLYWYRQTLGQGPEFLTYFQNEAQLEKSRLLSDRFSAERPKGSFSTLEIQRTEQGDSAMYLCASSLSGESTEAFFGQGTRLTVV.